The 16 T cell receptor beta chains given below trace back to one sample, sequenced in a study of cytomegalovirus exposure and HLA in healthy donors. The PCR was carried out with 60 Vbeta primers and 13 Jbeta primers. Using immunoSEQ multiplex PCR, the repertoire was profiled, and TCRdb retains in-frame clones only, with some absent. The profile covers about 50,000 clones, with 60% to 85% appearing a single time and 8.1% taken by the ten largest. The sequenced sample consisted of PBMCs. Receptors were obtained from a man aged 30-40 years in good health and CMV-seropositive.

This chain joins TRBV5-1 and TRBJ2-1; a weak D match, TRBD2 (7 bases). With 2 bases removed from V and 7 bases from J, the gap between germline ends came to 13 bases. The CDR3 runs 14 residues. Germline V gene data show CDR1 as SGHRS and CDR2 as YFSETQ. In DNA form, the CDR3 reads TGCGCCAGCAGCTTTGGGGGGGCCAGGAATGAGCAGTTCTTC. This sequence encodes CASSFGGARNEQFF. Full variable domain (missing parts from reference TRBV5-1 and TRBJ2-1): KAGVTQTPRYLIKTRGQQVTLSCSPISGHRSVSWYQQTPGQGLQFLFEYFSETQRNKGNFPGRFSGRQFSNSRSEMNVSTLELGDSALYLCASSFGGARNEQFFGPGTRLTVL.

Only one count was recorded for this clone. Written as DNA, the CDR3 is TGCAGCGTTGGGAATACAGGGCGAGGAGGCTATGGCTACACCTTC. Amino acid sequence: CSVGNTGRGGYGYTF. This chain uses TRBV29-1 with TRBJ1-2; possibly TRBD1 for D (6 bases). Trimming left V 4 bases short and J 4 bases short, with 19 bases between. This CDR3 has 15 residues. CDR1 is SQVTM, CDR2 ANQGSEA, per germline.

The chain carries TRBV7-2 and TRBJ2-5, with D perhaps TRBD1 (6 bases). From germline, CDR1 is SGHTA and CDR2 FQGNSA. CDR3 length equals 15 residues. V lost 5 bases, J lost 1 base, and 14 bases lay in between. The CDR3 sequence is CASSRTGRPQETQYF. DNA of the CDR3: TGTGCCAGCAGCAGAACAGGGCGGCCCCAAGAGACCCAGTACTTC. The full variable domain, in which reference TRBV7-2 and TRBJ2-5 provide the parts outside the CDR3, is GAGVSQSPSNKVTEKGKDVELRCDPISGHTALYWYRQSLGQGLEFLIYFQGNSAPDKSGLPSDRFSAERTGGSVSTLTIQRTQQEDSAVYLCASSRTGRPQETQYFGPGTRLLVL.

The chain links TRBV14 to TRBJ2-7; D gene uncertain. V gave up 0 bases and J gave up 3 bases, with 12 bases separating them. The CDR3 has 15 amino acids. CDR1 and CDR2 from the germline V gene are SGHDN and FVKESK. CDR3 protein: CASSQEPVPLYEQYF. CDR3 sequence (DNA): TGTGCCAGCAGCCAAGAACCAGTTCCCCTCTACGAGCAGTACTTC.

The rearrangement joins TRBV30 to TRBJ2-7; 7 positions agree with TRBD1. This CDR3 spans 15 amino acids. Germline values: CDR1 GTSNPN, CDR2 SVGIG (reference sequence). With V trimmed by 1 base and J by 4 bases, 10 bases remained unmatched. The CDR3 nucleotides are TGTGCCTGGAGTGGCGATGGTAGGGGGCGTTACGAGCAGTACTTC. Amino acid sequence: CAWSGDGRGRYEQYF.

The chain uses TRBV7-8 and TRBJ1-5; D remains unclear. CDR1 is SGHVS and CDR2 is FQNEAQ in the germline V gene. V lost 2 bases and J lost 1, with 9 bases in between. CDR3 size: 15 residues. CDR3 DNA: TGTGCCAGCAGCTTAATCCCCCGGAGCAATCAGCCCCAGCATTTT. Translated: CASSLIPRSNQPQHF.

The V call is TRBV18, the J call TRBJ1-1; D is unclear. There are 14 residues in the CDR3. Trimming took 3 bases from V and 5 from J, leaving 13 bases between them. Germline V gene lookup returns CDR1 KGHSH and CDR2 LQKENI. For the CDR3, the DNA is TGTGCCAGCTCACCCGCGGTAGGCTTAACTGAAGCTTTCTTT. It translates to CASSPAVGLTEAFF.

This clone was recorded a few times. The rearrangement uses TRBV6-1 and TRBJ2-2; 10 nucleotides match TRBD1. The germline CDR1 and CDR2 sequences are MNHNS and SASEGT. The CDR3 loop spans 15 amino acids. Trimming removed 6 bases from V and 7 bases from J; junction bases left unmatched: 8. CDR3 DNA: TGTGCCAGCAGACCCGACAGGGGGCAGGGCGGGGAGCTGTTTTTT. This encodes CASRPDRGQGGELFF.

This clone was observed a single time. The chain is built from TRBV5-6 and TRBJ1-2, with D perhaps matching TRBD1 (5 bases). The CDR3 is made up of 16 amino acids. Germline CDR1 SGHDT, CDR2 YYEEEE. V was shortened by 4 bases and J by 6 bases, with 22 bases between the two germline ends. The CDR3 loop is CASSPGALRVTDGYTF. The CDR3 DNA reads TGTGCCAGCAGCCCTGGGGCCTTAAGGGTGACGGATGGCTACACCTTC.

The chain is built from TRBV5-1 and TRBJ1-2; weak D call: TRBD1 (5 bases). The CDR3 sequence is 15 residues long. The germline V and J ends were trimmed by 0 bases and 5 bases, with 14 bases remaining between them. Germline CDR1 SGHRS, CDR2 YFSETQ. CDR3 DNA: TGCGCCAGCAGCTTGGTTATTGACAGTGAATATGGCTACACCTTC. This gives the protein CASSLVIDSEYGYTF.

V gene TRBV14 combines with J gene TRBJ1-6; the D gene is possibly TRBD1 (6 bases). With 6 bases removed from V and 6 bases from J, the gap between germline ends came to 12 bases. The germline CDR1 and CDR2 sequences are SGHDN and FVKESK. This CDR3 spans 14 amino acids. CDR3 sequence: CASRGDRLNSPLHF. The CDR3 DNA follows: TGTGCCAGCAGGGGAGACAGGCTTAATTCACCCCTCCACTTT.

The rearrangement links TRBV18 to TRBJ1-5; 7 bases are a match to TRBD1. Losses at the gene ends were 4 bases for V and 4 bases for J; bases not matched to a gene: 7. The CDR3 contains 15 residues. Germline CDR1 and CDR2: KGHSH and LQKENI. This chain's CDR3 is CASSRVADRNQPQHF. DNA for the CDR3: TGTGCCAGCTCACGGGTCGCGGACAGGAATCAGCCCCAGCATTTT.

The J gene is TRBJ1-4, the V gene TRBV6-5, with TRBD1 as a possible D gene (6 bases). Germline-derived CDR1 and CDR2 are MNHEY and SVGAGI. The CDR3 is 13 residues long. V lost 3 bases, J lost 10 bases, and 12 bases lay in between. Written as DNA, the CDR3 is TGTGCCAGCAGTTATTCGGGGGGCGGAAAACTGTTTTTT. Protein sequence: CASSYSGGGKLFF.

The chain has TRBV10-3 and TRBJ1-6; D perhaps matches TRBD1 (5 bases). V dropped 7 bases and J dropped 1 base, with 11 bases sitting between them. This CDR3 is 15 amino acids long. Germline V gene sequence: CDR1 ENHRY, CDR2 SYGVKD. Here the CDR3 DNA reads TGTGCCATCAAGGTACAGGAATCCTATAATTCACCCCTCCACTTT. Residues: CAIKVQESYNSPLHF.

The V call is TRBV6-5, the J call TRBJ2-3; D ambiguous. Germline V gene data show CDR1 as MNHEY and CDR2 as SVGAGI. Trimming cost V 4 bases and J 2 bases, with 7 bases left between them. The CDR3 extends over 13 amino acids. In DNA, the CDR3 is TGTGCCAGCAGTTCAGGTTACACAGATACGCAGTATTTT. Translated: CASSSGYTDTQYF.

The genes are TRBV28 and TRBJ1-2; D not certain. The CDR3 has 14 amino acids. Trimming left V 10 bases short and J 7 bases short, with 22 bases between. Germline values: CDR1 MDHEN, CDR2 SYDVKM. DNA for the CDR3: TGTGCCACCCCGGGATGGCCTCCTCGGAGTGGCTACACCTTC. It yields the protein CATPGWPPRSGYTF.